These T cell receptor beta chains were read from a single sample in a study of blood T cell repertoires in COVID-19. Data came from immunoSEQ multiplex PCR; TCRdb stores just in-frame clones and leaves some out. The profile shows more than 300,000 clones, about nine tenths of them singletons. Sequencing was performed on peripheral blood. Receptors originate from a woman aged 50 to 65 with COVID-19, enrolled during active disease. Each CDR3 is given with its conserved first and last residue. D genes are given only for firm matches. Clone size, where shown, is once, few, many, or a class for clones that have expanded.

clone size: few
V gene: TRBV6-1
D gene: NA
J gene: TRBJ1-5
CDR3 DNA: TGTGCCAGCAGTGAAGCGCTTCGGAGACAGCCCCAGCATTTT
CDR3 protein: CASSEALRRQPQHF

clone size: few
V gene: TRBV7-3
D gene: TRBD2
J gene: TRBJ2-5
CDR3 DNA: TGTGCCAGCAGCCACGGGATTAGCGGGAGCGGAGAGACCCAGTACTTC
CDR3 protein: CASSHGISGSGETQYF

clone size: NA
V gene: TRBV10-2
D gene: TRBD2
J gene: TRBJ2-7
CDR3 DNA: TGCGCCAGCAGGCAAAGCGGGAGAAGTGCCAACGAGCAGTACTTC
CDR3 protein: CASRQSGRSANEQYF

clone size: NA
V gene: TRBV10-3
D gene: TRBD2
J gene: TRBJ2-7
CDR3 DNA: TGTGCCATCAGCACCGGGACTAGCGGCCGAAACGAGCAGTACTTC
CDR3 protein: CAISTGTSGRNEQYF

clone size: NA
V gene: TRBV6-5
D gene: TRBD1
J gene: TRBJ2-7
CDR3 DNA: TGTGCCACCCACCGGACAGGGGGCGGCGAGCAGTACTTC
CDR3 protein: CATHRTGGGEQYF

clone size: NA
V gene: TRBV11-2
D gene: NA
J gene: TRBJ2-5
CDR3 DNA: TGTGCCAGCAGCCCAGGGATGGAGACCCAGTACTTC
CDR3 protein: CASSPGMETQYF

clone size: NA
V gene: TRBV10-3
D gene: TRBD2
J gene: TRBJ2-1
CDR3 DNA: TGTGCCATCAGTGAGCAACTAGCGGGGATCGCGTTCAATGAGCAGTTCTTC
CDR3 protein: CAISEQLAGIAFNEQFF

clone size: NA
V gene: TRBV19
D gene: NA
J gene: TRBJ1-1
CDR3 DNA: TGTGCCAGATACCGTGGACAGAACACTGAAGCTTTCTTT
CDR3 protein: CARYRGQNTEAFF

clone size: NA
V gene: TRBV18
D gene: NA
J gene: TRBJ1-1
CDR3 DNA: TGTGCCAGCTCAGACACCGGTTCAGGTTCTGAAGCTTTCTTT
CDR3 protein: CASSDTGSGSEAFF

clone size: NA
V gene: TRBV19
D gene: NA
J gene: TRBJ2-1
CDR3 DNA: TGTGCCAGTAGTATGGGCAGGCAATACAATGAGCAGTTCTTC
CDR3 protein: CASSMGRQYNEQFF

clone size: NA
V gene: TRBV3-1/TRBV3-2
D gene: NA
J gene: TRBJ1-1
CDR3 DNA: TGTGCCAGCAGCCAAGGGACACCTGTCAAAGGAGCTTTCTTT
CDR3 protein: CASSQGTPVKGAFF

clone size: NA
V gene: TRBV30
D gene: NA
J gene: TRBJ2-7
CDR3 DNA: TGTGCCTGGAGTGCAACAGTTAACTCCTACGAGCAGTACTTC
CDR3 protein: CAWSATVNSYEQYF

clone size: NA
V gene: TRBV9
D gene: TRBD2
J gene: TRBJ2-2
CDR3 DNA: TGTGCCAGCAGCGTTCGGACTAGCGGGGCCACCGGGGAGCTGTTTTTT
CDR3 protein: CASSVRTSGATGELFF

clone size: once
V gene: TRBV19
D gene: NA
J gene: TRBJ1-6
CDR3 DNA: TGTGCCAGTAGTACACCCGGGGATCTCGTGAAGACACCCCTCCACTTT
CDR3 protein: CASSTPGDLVKTPLHF

clone size: NA
V gene: TRBV18
D gene: TRBD1
J gene: TRBJ1-4
CDR3 DNA: TGTGCCAGCTCACGACAGGGGACTAATGAAAAACTGTTTTTT
CDR3 protein: CASSRQGTNEKLFF

clone size: NA
V gene: TRBV5-1
D gene: TRBD1
J gene: TRBJ1-2
CDR3 DNA: TGCGCCAGCAGCTTTTTCGGACAGGTCAACTATGGCTACACCTTC
CDR3 protein: CASSFFGQVNYGYTF

clone size: NA
V gene: TRBV6-5
D gene: TRBD1
J gene: TRBJ1-1
CDR3 DNA: TGTGCCAGCAGTTACTCTACAGGGGGTGCTGAAGCTTTCTTT
CDR3 protein: CASSYSTGGAEAFF

clone size: few
V gene: TRBV30
D gene: TRBD1
J gene: TRBJ1-6
CDR3 DNA: TGTGCCTGGACCCGGACAGGGGTGAATTCACCCCTCCACTTT
CDR3 protein: CAWTRTGVNSPLHF

clone size: NA
V gene: TRBV7-9
D gene: NA
J gene: TRBJ2-2
CDR3 DNA: TGTGCCAGCAGCTTAGGAGCCGGGGAGCTGTTTTTT
CDR3 protein: CASSLGAGELFF

clone size: NA
V gene: TRBV19
D gene: TRBD1
J gene: TRBJ1-1
CDR3 DNA: TGTGCCAGTAGTATAAGGGACCGGGACAGCACTGAAGCTTTCTTT
CDR3 protein: CASSIRDRDSTEAFF

clone size: NA
V gene: TRBV19
D gene: NA
J gene: TRBJ1-2
CDR3 DNA: TGTGCCAGTACCCAACAGGCCCGAAGTCGCTCGCTTTATGGCTACACCTTC
CDR3 protein: CASTQQARSRSLYGYTF

clone size: medium-sized
V gene: TRBV7-9
D gene: NA
J gene: TRBJ2-7
CDR3 DNA: TGTGCCAGCAGCTTAGGGCAGGGCGACGAGCAGTACTTC
CDR3 protein: CASSLGQGDEQYF

clone size: NA
V gene: TRBV5-1
D gene: TRBD1
J gene: TRBJ1-2
CDR3 DNA: TGCGCCAGCAGTCGGGACAGTAGTAGCTATGGCTACACCTTC
CDR3 protein: CASSRDSSSYGYTF

clone size: NA
V gene: TRBV18
D gene: NA
J gene: TRBJ2-5
CDR3 DNA: TGTGCCAGCTCACCCGGACTGGGAGAGACCCAGTACTTC
CDR3 protein: CASSPGLGETQYF

clone size: NA
V gene: TRBV2
D gene: NA
J gene: TRBJ2-3
CDR3 DNA: TGTGCCAGCAGCCAATTCGGGGAGTCTGGCACAGATACGCAGTATTTT
CDR3 protein: CASSQFGESGTDTQYF

clone size: NA
V gene: TRBV10-3
D gene: TRBD1
J gene: TRBJ1-6
CDR3 DNA: TGTGCCATCAGTGATCGACAGGGGGTTTCACCCCTCCACTTT
CDR3 protein: CAISDRQGVSPLHF

clone size: NA
V gene: TRBV4-3
D gene: NA
J gene: TRBJ1-1
CDR3 DNA: TGCGCCAGCAGCCAAGGAGGAGGGGCCACTGAAGCTTTCTTT
CDR3 protein: CASSQGGGATEAFF

clone size: NA
V gene: TRBV4-2
D gene: TRBD1
J gene: TRBJ1-5
CDR3 DNA: TGTGCCAGCAGCCAGGGACAGTCAAGCAATCAGCCCCAGCATTTT
CDR3 protein: CASSQGQSSNQPQHF

clone size: NA
V gene: TRBV30
D gene: TRBD1
J gene: TRBJ2-7
CDR3 DNA: TGTGCCGCGCGGACAGGGGGAAACGAGCAGTACTTC
CDR3 protein: CAARTGGNEQYF